The 23 T cell receptor beta chains reported below all come from one sample, sequenced in a study of Ad26.COV2.S vaccination and SARS-CoV-2 variants (dated by TCRdb to about 2021). The treatment or condition label of this sample denotes: around 19 received Ad26.COV2.S at low or high dose, single or two shots; a few received placebo; per-sample allocation not given. For vaccine and placebo recipients, the sequenced repertoires came from samples collected on day 63 after the first injection. Receptor libraries were prepared by the immunoSEQ multiplex PCR assay. Here the immuneACCESS table is served through TCRdb, limited to in-frame sequences with V and J called. Missing clones are a known gap in these copies; in checked studies unresolved V genes cover under half, and the rest lacks a known reason. A total of under 400,000 clones appear in this sample, roughly 87% of them only once. Around 3.6% of the sample goes to the ten largest clones.

The input for sequencing was peripheral blood, taken in a trial of Ad26.COV2.S vaccine versus placebo. The origin of the receptors is a person between 18 and 59 years old who received the Ad26.COV2.S COVID-19 vaccine or a placebo.

J is TRBJ2-3 and V is TRBV30; TRBD2 might be the D (7 bases). Trimming took off 2 bases at V and 4 bases at J, with 16 bases between the two ends. The CDR3 covers 15 residues. Germline CDR1 reads GTSNPN; CDR2 reads SVGIG (reference sequence). The CDR3 here is CAWSLYRGAADTQYF. As DNA, the CDR3 is TGTGCCTGGAGTCTTTATCGGGGGGCTGCAGATACGCAGTATTTT.

This clone is a singleton in its sample. This sample also contains other DNA sequences that code for the same CDR3. The gene calls are TRBV5-1 and TRBJ1-3; D may be TRBD1 (5 bases). The CDR3 spans 14 residues. V was trimmed by 0 bases and J by 2 bases, leaving 6 bases between them. Germline V CDR1 and CDR2: SGHRS, YFSETQ. The CDR3 sequence: CASSLVGAGNTIYF. The DNA for the CDR3 is TGCGCCAGCAGCTTGGTAGGGGCTGGAAACACCATATATTTT.

This clone was counted a few times. The rearrangement uses TRBV3-1 (or the pseudogene TRBV3-2) and TRBJ1-6, with D perhaps matching TRBD1 (5 bases). The CDR3 runs to 14 residues. Trimming left V 9 bases short and J 7 bases short, with 16 bases between. Germline V lookup: CDR1 LGHDT, CDR2 YNNKEL (reference sequence). The CDR3 here is CASTWAGGNSPLHF. The DNA of the CDR3 is TGTGCCAGTACTTGGGCGGGGGGGAATTCACCCCTCCACTTT.

The genes are TRBV25-1 and TRBJ1-1, with D unclear. Trimming took 6 bases from V and 6 from J, leaving 11 bases between them. Germline CDR1 reads MGHDK; CDR2 reads SYGVNS. The CDR3 runs to 12 residues. CDR3: CASRGNYPEAFF. The CDR3 region has the DNA TGTGCCAGCAGGGGTAATTATCCTGAAGCTTTCTTT.

This clone has a single count. V gene TRBV9 combines with J gene TRBJ1-6; the D is unclear. Germline V gene data show CDR1 as SGDLS and CDR2 as YYNGEE. This CDR3 is 16 amino acids long. The V end was cut by 3 bases, the J end by 7 bases, with 17 bases between. Here the CDR3 DNA reads TGTGCCAGCAGCGAGGGCCCCGAGGTGTGGAATTCACCCCTCCACTTT. Translating it yields CASSEGPEVWNSPLHF.

The sample holds one count of this clone. The J gene is TRBJ1-2, the V gene TRBV25-1, with D perhaps TRBD1 (6 bases). The CDR3 consists of 16 residues. Germline V CDR1 and CDR2: MGHDK, SYGVNS. Trimming took 1 base from V and 6 from J, leaving 18 bases between them. The CDR3 DNA is TGTGCCAGCAGTGAATTTGGGAGTGGGGGCTATAATGGCTACACCTTC. It specifies CASSEFGSGGYNGYTF.

This chain links TRBV9 with TRBJ1-5; D perhaps matches TRBD1 (6 bases). This CDR3 region has 13 residues. Trimming took off 4 bases at V and 6 bases at J, with 11 bases between the two ends. The V gene's germline CDR1 is SGDLS and CDR2 YYNGEE. CDR3 sequence: CASSPSGVQPQHF. CDR3 in DNA: TGTGCCAGCAGCCCATCAGGGGTTCAGCCCCAGCATTTT. The whole variable domain, remainder taken from reference TRBV9 and TRBJ1-5, is DSGVTQTPKHLITATGQRVTLRCSPRSGDLSVYWYQQSLDQGLQFLIQYYNGEERAKGNILERFSAQQFPDLHSELNLSSLELGDSALYFCASSPSGVQPQHFGDGTRLSIL.

This rearrangement joins TRBV20-1 to TRBJ2-3; D might be TRBD2 (6 bases). Germline assignment: CDR1 DFQATT and CDR2 SNEGSKA (reference sequence). The CDR3 is 11 residues long. V was shortened by 7 bases and J by 3 bases, with 8 bases between the two germline ends. The CDR3 nucleotides are TGCAGTGGGGAGGTGACAGATACGCAGTATTTT. As protein: CSGEVTDTQYF.

CDR3 bases: TGTGCCAGCTCACCAATGGGTAGGCAGGGCGCTGTTTACAATGAGCAGTTCTTC. It specifies CASSPMGRQGAVYNEQFF. The V and J genes are TRBV18 and TRBJ2-1; D is possibly TRBD1 (5 bases). This CDR3 comprises 18 residues. Germline V gives CDR1 KGHSH, CDR2 LQKENI. Trimming took 2 bases from V and 4 from J, leaving 21 bases between them.

This chain uses TRBV3-1 (or the pseudogene TRBV3-2) with TRBJ2-2; a possible D gene is TRBD1 (6 bases). CDR1 and CDR2 from the germline V gene are LGHDT and YNNKEL (reference sequence). This CDR3 comprises 14 residues. V lost 5 bases, J lost 6 bases, and 13 bases lay in between. This CDR3 is CASSFLQGAGELFF. The CDR3 DNA reads as TGTGCCAGCAGCTTCCTACAGGGAGCCGGGGAGCTGTTTTTT.

The chain is built from TRBV12-3 or TRBV12-4 and TRBJ1-5; the match to TRBD1 covers 8 bases. The CDR3 contains 12 residues. V lost 6 bases, J lost 12 bases, and 7 bases stayed unmatched. The CDR3 loop reads CASRGRTGLQHF. The CDR3 region has the DNA TGTGCCAGCAGGGGCCGGACAGGGCTCCAGCATTTT.

The sample holds one count of this clone. The chain has TRBV2 and TRBJ2-3, with D possibly being TRBD1 or TRBD2 (5 bases each). Germline CDR1 reads SNHLY; CDR2 reads FYNNEI. This CDR3 is 15 amino acids long. Trimming stripped 3 bases from V and 0 bases from J, with 10 bases between. This CDR3 is CASSESGASTDTQYF. CDR3 DNA sequence: TGTGCCAGCAGTGAGTCCGGGGCTAGCACAGATACGCAGTATTTT.

V is TRBV20-1 and J is TRBJ1-1; no firm D call. This CDR3 is 14 amino acids long. Trimming removed 3 bases at V and 5 bases at J, with 16 bases between. Looked up from germline, CDR1 is DFQATT and CDR2 is SNEGSKA (reference sequence). CDR3 sequence reads: CSASRVQRKTEAFF. CDR3 sequence (DNA): TGCAGTGCTAGTAGAGTCCAGAGGAAGACTGAAGCTTTCTTT.

This clone was seen more than once but under ten times. The rearrangement uses TRBV4-1 and TRBJ2-7; D might be TRBD1 (6 bases). The CDR3 extends over 17 amino acids. Germline CDR1 reads MGHRA; CDR2 reads YSYEKL. Deletions cut 1 base from V and 6 bases from J, with 22 bases between. The CDR3 DNA follows: TGCGCCAGCAGCCAAGCCTCGCTTGGGGGCTTTCTGGGCGAGCAGTACTTC. Its translation is CASSQASLGGFLGEQYF.

This chain connects TRBV10-3 to TRBJ1-3, with D maybe TRBD1 (6 bases). The V gene's germline CDR1 is ENHRY and CDR2 SYGVKD. V lost 0 bases and J 0 bases, leaving 12 bases between the germline ends. This CDR3 region has 17 residues. As DNA, the CDR3 is TGTGCCATCAGTGAGTCGGCTAGGACAGTCTCTGGAAACACCATATATTTT. As protein: CAISESARTVSGNTIYF.

The table lists this clone with a count of one. The chain employs TRBV30 and TRBJ1-5, with D tentatively TRBD1 (5 bases). CDR3 length equals 13 residues. The V end lost 0 bases, the J end lost 4 bases, and 7 bases lay between the germline ends. Per the germline V gene, CDR1 is GTSNPN and CDR2 is SVGIG (reference sequence). In DNA, the CDR3 is TGTGCCTGGAGTGTGGGGCCTAATCAGCCCCAGCATTTT. This gives the protein CAWSVGPNQPQHF.

This chain uses TRBV4-1 with TRBJ1-1, with 7 bases matching TRBD1. V gave up 0 bases and J gave up 6 bases; unmatched junction bases: 13. CDR1 is MGHRA and CDR2 is YSYEKL in the germline V gene. The CDR3 has 17 amino acids. The CDR3 region is CASSQDLGQAGTPEAFF. CDR3 sequence (DNA): TGCGCCAGCAGCCAAGATCTAGGACAGGCTGGGACCCCTGAAGCTTTCTTT.

The rearrangement joins TRBV4-3 to TRBJ2-2; D is uncertain. Germline V lookup: CDR1 LGHNA, CDR2 YSLEER. Trimming stripped 3 bases from V and 0 bases from J, with 8 bases between. This CDR3 has 15 amino acids. The CDR3 loop reads CASSQDGTNTGELFF. As DNA, the CDR3 is TGCGCCAGCAGCCAGGACGGAACGAACACCGGGGAGCTGTTTTTT.

The CDR3 DNA reads TGTGCCAGCAGCCTATCCCCACAGGGCAATCAGCCCCAGCATTTT. It encodes CASSLSPQGNQPQHF. The J gene is TRBJ1-5, the V gene TRBV7-8; the D gene is possibly TRBD1 (5 bases). Trimming left V 5 bases short and J 2 bases short, with 13 bases between. The CDR3 spans 15 residues. CDR1 and CDR2 from the germline V gene are SGHVS and FQNEAQ.

The chain links TRBV3-1 (or the pseudogene TRBV3-2) to TRBJ1-1; no firm D call. The germline gives CDR1 LGHDT, CDR2 YNNKEL (reference sequence). CDR3 length: 12 amino acids. Trimming shortened V by 0 bases and J by 4 bases, and 3 bases separated the two germline ends. The DNA for the CDR3 is TGTGCCAGCAGCCAAGAAAGCACTGAAGCTTTCTTT. Its protein is CASSQESTEAFF.

This chain uses TRBV4-1 with TRBJ1-1; 9 nucleotides align to TRBD1. Germline V gives CDR1 MGHRA, CDR2 YSYEKL. This CDR3 comprises 15 residues. V gave up 3 bases and J gave up 1 base; unmatched junction bases: 3. The CDR3 sequence: CASSHGGQGNTEAFF. CDR3 coding DNA: TGCGCCAGCAGCCACGGGGGACAGGGGAACACTGAAGCTTTCTTT.

The V gene is TRBV7-9, the J gene TRBJ1-6, with D possibly matching TRBD1 (5 bases). From germline, CDR1 is SEHNR and CDR2 FQNEAQ (reference sequence). Trimming pared 8 bases from V and 5 bases from J, leaving 7 bases between. The CDR3 loop spans 12 amino acids. The CDR3 loop reads CASSQDNSPLHF. The CDR3 nucleotides are TGTGCCAGCTCACAGGATAATTCACCCCTCCACTTT.

This chain joins TRBV7-8 and TRBJ1-1; 7 nucleotides align to TRBD1. CDR1 and CDR2 (germline): SGHVS, FQNEAQ. V trimming: 1 base; J trimming: 0 bases; junction bases outside the gene matches: 2. CDR3 length: 15 amino acids. The CDR3 DNA reads as TGTGCCAGCAGCTTAGTAGACAGGGTGAACACTGAAGCTTTCTTT. Its translation is CASSLVDRVNTEAFF.